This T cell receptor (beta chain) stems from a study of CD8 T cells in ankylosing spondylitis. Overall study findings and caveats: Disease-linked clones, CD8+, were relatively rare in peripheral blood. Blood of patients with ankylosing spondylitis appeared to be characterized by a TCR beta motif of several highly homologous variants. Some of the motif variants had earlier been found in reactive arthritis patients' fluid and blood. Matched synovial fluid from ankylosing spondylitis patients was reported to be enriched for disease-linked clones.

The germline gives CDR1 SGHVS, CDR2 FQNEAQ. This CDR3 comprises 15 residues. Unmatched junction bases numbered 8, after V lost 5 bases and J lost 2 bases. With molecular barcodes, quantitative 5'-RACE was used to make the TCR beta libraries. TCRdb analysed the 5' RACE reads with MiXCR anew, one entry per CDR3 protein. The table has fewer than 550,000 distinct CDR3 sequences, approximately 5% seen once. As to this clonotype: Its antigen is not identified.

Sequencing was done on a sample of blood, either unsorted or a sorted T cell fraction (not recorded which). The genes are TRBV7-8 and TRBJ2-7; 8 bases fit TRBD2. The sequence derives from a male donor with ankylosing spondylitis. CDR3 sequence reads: CASSLGRATTYEQYF. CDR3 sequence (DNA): TGTGCCAGCAGCCTCGGGAGGGCCACGACCTACGAGCAGTACTTC. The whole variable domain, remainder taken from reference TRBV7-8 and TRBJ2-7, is GAGVSQSPRYKVAKRGQDVALRCDPISGHVSLFWYQQALGQGPEFLTYFQNEAQLDKSGLPSDRFFAERPEGSVSTLKIQRTQQEDSAVYLCASSLGRATTYEQYFGPGTRLTVT.